The 18 T cell receptor beta chains below were found in one sample sequenced in a study of OX40 agonist ivuxolimab in advanced cancers. Sequenced by immunoSEQ multiplex PCR; TCRdb stores in-frame clones only, minus some. The data contain about 120,000 clones, roughly 90% of them singletons. The specimen comprised CD4+ or CD8+ T cells sorted from blood, sampled in a trial of the OX40 agonist ivuxolimab. These receptor sequences come from an adult with an advanced solid tumor such as melanoma, head and neck, liver or kidney cancer.

The chain joins TRBV29-1 to TRBJ1-4; perhaps TRBD1 as D (6 bases). V was trimmed by 7 bases and J by 3 bases, leaving 12 bases between them. Germline values: CDR1 SQVTM, CDR2 ANQGSEA. There are 13 residues in the CDR3. The chain's CDR3 is CSASKGANEKLFF. CDR3 DNA sequence: TGCAGCGCTTCTAAGGGGGCTAATGAAAAACTGTTTTTT.

V usage is TRBV11-2 and J usage is TRBJ2-3; 12 bases are a match to TRBD1. Germline CDR1 is SGHAT and CDR2 is FQNNGV. The CDR3 is 15 residues long. The trim removed 5 bases at V and 6 bases at J, leaving 6 bases unmatched. This chain's CDR3 is CASSLGQGAWDTQYF. CDR3 in DNA: TGTGCCAGCAGCCTGGGACAGGGGGCGTGGGATACGCAGTATTTT. Variable domain in full (rest from reference TRBV11-2 and TRBJ2-3): EAGVAQSPRYKIIEKRQSVAFWCNPISGHATLYWYQQILGQGPKLLIQFQNNGVVDDSQLPKDRFSAERLKGVDSTLKIQPAKLEDSAVYLCASSLGQGAWDTQYFGPGTRLTVL.

The J gene is TRBJ1-2, the V gene TRBV19; no clear D gene. Germline values: CDR1 LNHDA, CDR2 SQIVND (reference sequence). V shed 5 bases and J shed 7 bases, with 17 bases lying between them. This CDR3 contains 14 residues. CDR3 DNA: TGTGCCAGTAGTTTAACCGAGGAGGGTACTGGCTACACCTTC. Translation gives CASSLTEEGTGYTF. Based on the CDR3 plus reference TRBV19 and TRBJ1-2, the full variable domain is DGGITQSPKYLFRKEGQNVTLSCEQNLNHDAMYWYRQDPGQGLRLIYYSQIVNDFQKGDIAEGYSVSREKKESFPLTVTSAQKNPTAFYLCASSLTEEGTGYTFGSGTRLTVV.

V is TRBV5-4 and J is TRBJ1-1; D is unresolved. Germline V gene lookup returns CDR1 SGHNT and CDR2 YYREEE (reference sequence). Between the trimmed V and J ends, which lost 5 bases and 3 bases, there was a span of 11 bases. CDR3 size: 13 residues. The CDR3 is CASSQGPDTEAFF. The CDR3 region has the DNA TGTGCCAGCAGTCAAGGGCCCGACACTGAAGCTTTCTTT.

The chain has TRBV4-2 and TRBJ2-3; D possibly corresponds to TRBD2 (6 bases). Germline V lookup: CDR1 LGHNA, CDR2 YNFKEQ. The V end was cut by 0 bases, the J end by 1 base, with 11 bases between. This CDR3 region has 16 residues. As DNA, the CDR3 is TGTGCCAGCAGCCAAGATTCCCCTAGCGGCACAGATACGCAGTATTTT. This translates into CASSQDSPSGTDTQYF.

V is TRBV7-9 and J is TRBJ1-1; D call uncertain. The CDR3 runs to 15 residues. CDR1 and CDR2 from the germline V gene are SEHNR and FQNEAQ (reference sequence). Trimming shortened V by 5 bases and J by 1 base, and 14 bases separated the two germline ends. The CDR3 protein is CASSIDGGRNTEAFF. The CDR3 region has the DNA TGTGCCAGCAGCATTGATGGAGGTCGGAACACTGAAGCTTTCTTT.

This chain connects TRBV7-3 to TRBJ2-2; a possible D gene is TRBD2 (6 bases). CDR3 size: 16 residues. Germline V gives CDR1 SGHTA, CDR2 FQGTGA. V was cut by 5 bases and J by 3 bases, with 16 bases left in between. The CDR3 DNA reads as TGTGCCAGCAGCCCCCAAGGAGGGGCGGACACCGGGGAGCTGTTTTTT. This gives the protein CASSPQGGADTGELFF.

The chain links TRBV6-6 to TRBJ2-7, with D perhaps matching TRBD1 (6 bases). The V gene lost 4 bases and the J gene lost 0 bases, with 13 bases spanning the gap. From germline, CDR1 is MNHNY and CDR2 SVGAGI (reference sequence). The CDR3 runs to 15 residues. CDR3 coding DNA: TGTGCCAGCAGTTTATTAACAGGGAGCTCCTACGAGCAGTACTTC. Amino acid sequence: CASSLLTGSSYEQYF.

Comments on this clone: Germline and junction disagree at one end, which may indicate a read error. The chain joins TRBV7-7 to TRBJ2-1; D possibly corresponds to TRBD1 (6 bases). The CDR3 is 17 amino acids. CDR1 is SSHAT, CDR2 FNYEAQ, per germline (reference sequence). Written as DNA, the CDR3 is TGTGCTAGCAGCTCTCTTGCAGGGGCTCAGGGTTACAATGAGCAGTTCTTC. Its protein is CASSSLAGAQGYNEQFF.

The J gene is TRBJ1-5, the V gene TRBV19; D unresolved. CDR1 is LNHDA and CDR2 is SQIVND in the germline V gene (reference sequence). There are 13 residues in the CDR3. V was pared by 6 bases and J by 2 bases, with 8 bases between. CDR3: CASRGKGNQPQHF. CDR3 DNA sequence: TGTGCCAGTAGAGGCAAGGGCAATCAGCCCCAGCATTTT. The full variable domain, its missing parts supplied by reference TRBV19 and TRBJ1-5, is DGGITQSPKYLFRKEGQNVTLSCEQNLNHDAMYWYRQDPGQGLRLIYYSQIVNDFQKGDIAEGYSVSREKKESFPLTVTSAQKNPTAFYLCASRGKGNQPQHFGDGTRLSIL.

This clone was recorded once. The chain joins TRBV12-5 to TRBJ2-2; 8 nucleotides align to TRBD1. Unmatched junction bases numbered 4, after V lost 3 bases and J lost 1 base. The CDR3 runs 16 residues. Germline CDR1 LGHNT, CDR2 FRNRAP. CDR3 DNA sequence: TGTGCTAGTGGTTTATGGACAGGGAGGAACACCGGGGAGCTGTTTTTT. Translating it yields CASGLWTGRNTGELFF.

CDR3 loop: CASSVEVRGEQYF. The CDR3 DNA sequence: TGTGCCAGCAGCGTAGAAGTCAGGGGCGAGCAGTACTTC. The chain couples TRBV9 to TRBJ2-7; D possibly corresponds to TRBD1 (6 bases). The CDR3 sequence is 13 residues long. Trimming stripped 0 bases from V and 6 bases from J, with 10 bases between. Germline lookup yields CDR1 SGDLS and CDR2 YYNGEE.

The rearrangement links TRBV2 to TRBJ2-7; TRBD2 aligns across 11 bases. The CDR3 is made up of 15 amino acids. The V gene end was trimmed by 6 bases and the J gene end by 0 bases; junction bases not matched to a gene: 4. From germline, CDR1 is SNHLY and CDR2 FYNNEI. CDR3 in amino acids: CASRDGTSGSYEQYF. In DNA form, the CDR3 reads TGTGCCAGCAGGGATGGGACTAGCGGCTCCTACGAGCAGTACTTC.

The CDR3 sequence is CASSSLSGRGPNEQFF. DNA of the CDR3: TGTGCCAGCAGTTCACTTAGCGGGAGGGGGCCCAATGAGCAGTTCTTC. The chain couples TRBV28 to TRBJ2-1; 11 bases are shared with TRBD2. J lost 6 bases, V lost 4 bases, and 8 bases had no gene match. Germline CDR1 and CDR2: MDHEN and SYDVKM. CDR3 length: 16 residues.

The CDR3, as DNA: TGTGCCAGCAGTGAGCTAGCGGGGGGGCAAGATACGCAGTATTTT. Its protein product is CASSELAGGQDTQYF. The chain joins TRBV6-4 to TRBJ2-3, with 12 bases that match TRBD2. Trimming cost V 3 bases and J 5 bases; bases outside gene matches: 3. The CDR3 has 15 amino acids. The germline CDR1 and CDR2 sequences are MRHNA and SNTAGT.

The J gene is TRBJ1-4, the V gene TRBV6-1; 10 bases are a match to TRBD1. Germline V lookup: CDR1 MNHNS, CDR2 SASEGT. The ends lost 10 bases at V and 8 bases at J; junction bases unmatched: 7. This CDR3 region has 13 residues. The CDR3 region has the DNA TGTGCCACGTCCCGGGACAGGGGAGAAAAACTGTTTTTT. Translation: CATSRDRGEKLFF.

V and J are TRBV6-5 and TRBJ1-4; D uncertain. The CDR3 length is 14 residues. Per germline, CDR1 MNHEY and CDR2 SVGAGI. With 6 bases removed from V and 6 bases from J, the gap between germline ends came to 14 bases. The CDR3 reads CASSRLRGYEKLFF. The CDR3 coding sequence is TGTGCCAGCAGCCGACTGCGAGGATATGAAAAACTGTTTTTT.

The chain recombines TRBV10-3 with TRBJ1-2, with 8 positions matching TRBD1. Germline V gene data show CDR1 as ENHRY and CDR2 as SYGVKD. After removal of 5 bases from V and 4 bases from J, the junction contained 12 bases not matched to a gene. The CDR3 is 16 amino acids. Here the CDR3 reads CAISKEDRAYGYGYTF. As DNA, the CDR3 is TGTGCCATCAGTAAGGAGGACAGGGCCTATGGCTATGGCTACACCTTC.